Here is one TCR beta chain with its context. The target antigen is unknown. The assay was immunoSEQ multiplex PCR, and TCRdb's table has in-frame clones only and misses some. The sample shows under 9,000 clones, 95% to 96% of them seen only once. The data originate from a study of T cell clonotyping in hematopoietic cell transplantation. The study, taken as a whole, reports: CD4 and CD8 repertoire contributions could not be separated without sorting. Recipient TCR diversity dropped after transplant; expanded clonotypes rose from day 30 to 180. At the given depth, recipient repertoires were over 95% de novo clonotypes.

Between the trimmed V and J ends, which lost 0 bases and 2 bases, there was a span of 9 bases. This CDR3 has 14 residues. Germline V gene data show CDR1 as SGHNT and CDR2 as YYREEE (reference sequence). Recipient blood drawn about 28 days pretransplant and days 30, 100, 180 after. The sample consisted of PBMCs, taken 30 days after allogeneic stem cell transplant. This receptor was identified in a male patient between 40 and 50 years old who had an allogeneic stem cell transplant from a related donor, so the T cells may come from the graft donor. Some clones in this sample may be carry-over from other donors' samples. The chain couples TRBV5-4 to TRBJ2-7, with D perhaps being TRBD1 or TRBD2 (5 bases each). The CDR3 spells CASSLGGSTYEQYF. In DNA, the CDR3 is TGTGCCAGCAGCTTGGGGGGGAGCACCTACGAGCAGTACTTC. Full variable domain (outside the CDR3, taken from reference TRBV5-4 and TRBJ2-7): ETGVTQSPTHLIKTRGQQVTLRCSSQSGHNTVSWYQQALGQGPQFIFQYYREEENGRGNFPPRFSGLQFPNYSSELNVNALELDDSALYLCASSLGGSTYEQYFGPGTRLTVT.